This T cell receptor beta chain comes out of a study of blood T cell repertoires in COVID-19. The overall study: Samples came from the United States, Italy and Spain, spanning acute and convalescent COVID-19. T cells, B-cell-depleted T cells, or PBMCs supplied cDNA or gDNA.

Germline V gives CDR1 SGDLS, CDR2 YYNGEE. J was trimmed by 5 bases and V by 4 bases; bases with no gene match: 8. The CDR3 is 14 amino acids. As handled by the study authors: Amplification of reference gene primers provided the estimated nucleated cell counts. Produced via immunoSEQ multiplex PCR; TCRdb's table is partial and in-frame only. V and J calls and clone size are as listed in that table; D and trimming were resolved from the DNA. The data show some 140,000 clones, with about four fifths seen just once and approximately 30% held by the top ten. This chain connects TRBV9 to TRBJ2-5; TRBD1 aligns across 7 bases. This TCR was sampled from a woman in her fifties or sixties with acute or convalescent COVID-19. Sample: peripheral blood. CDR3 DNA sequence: TGTGCCAGCAGCCCAAGACAGGGATTGGAGACCCAGTACTTC. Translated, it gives CASSPRQGLETQYF.